This T cell receptor (beta chain) is from a study of OX40 agonist ivuxolimab in advanced cancers. Germline-derived CDR1 and CDR2 are LNHDA and SQIVND (reference sequence). The length of the CDR3 is 12 residues. Trimming took 6 bases from V and 7 from J; bases not matched to a gene: 5. This clone has only a few counts. TCRdb's table, derived via immunoSEQ multiplex PCR, lists solely in-frame clones and lacks some. The profile shows around 53,000 clones, around nine tenths of them singletons. The receptor was isolated from an adult with an advanced solid tumor such as melanoma, head and neck, liver or kidney cancer. This rearrangement joins TRBV19 to TRBJ1-2, with TRBD1 matching over 7 bases. Sequencing was performed on CD4+ or CD8+ T cells sorted from blood, taken in a trial of the OX40 agonist ivuxolimab. The CDR3 region has the DNA TGTGCCAGTAGCCCCAGGGGGATTGGCTACACCTTC. Protein sequence: CASSPRGIGYTF.